The clone carrying this T cell receptor beta chain was picked up many times. The authors prepared the TCRbeta library with unique molecular identifiers. TCRdb redid the calling of the PCR reads with MiXCR, one entry per CDR3 protein. The table records 75,000 to 100,000 distinct CDR3 sequences, roughly 8% of them present only once. This CDR3 has 15 amino acids. Trimming shortened V by 0 bases and J by 6 bases, and 13 bases separated the two germline ends. CDR1 and CDR2 from the germline V gene are SGDLS and YYNGEE. The data belong to a study of T-cell reconstitution after alpha-beta-depleted transplantation in children.

The chain couples TRBV9 to TRBJ2-1; D is possibly TRBD2 (6 bases). This specimen was PBMCs from the stem cell graft donor, taken from the stem cell graft. This TCR was recovered from a human donor who donated a stem cell graft to a child with congenital amegakaryocytic thrombocytopenia. Here the CDR3 DNA reads TGTGCCAGCAGCGTAGGAACTAGCCCCTCCAATGAGCAGTTCTTC. Amino acid sequence: CASSVGTSPSNEQFF. The variable domain in full, completed from reference TRBV9 and TRBJ2-1, reads DSGVTQTPKHLITATGQRVTLRCSPRSGDLSVYWYQQSLDQGLQFLIQYYNGEERAKGNILERFSAQQFPDLHSELNLSSLELGDSALYFCASSVGTSPSNEQFFGPGTRLTVL.